The T cell receptor beta chain under discussion was sequenced for a study of Graves' ophthalmopathy and Graves' hyperthyroidism. The study's findings and limits: In predicting ophthalmopathy progression, the model reached around 66% sensitivity and roughly 74% specificity.

To note about this clonotype: Its specificity is unknown.

Thyroid ultrasound, orbital computed tomography, TRAb, serum thyroxine and clinical symptoms formed the basis of diagnosis. TCR beta CDR3 amplification used RNA transcripts. Second-round multiplex PCR came after a first-round RT-PCR that employed HTBI primers. TCRdb analysed the multiplex PCR reads with MiXCR anew, one entry per CDR3 protein. The table lists roughly 500,000 distinct CDR3 sequences, approximately 15% of them singletons. V was clipped by 0 bases and J by 4 bases, with 10 bases between them. The CDR3 sequence is 14 residues long. Germline V gene data show CDR1 as SGDLS and CDR2 as YYNGEE.

The TCR originated in a woman aged 30 to 39 with Graves' ophthalmopathy. This sequence joins TRBV9 and TRBJ1-1; D gene uncertain. The sample consisted of blood. CDR3 bases: TGTGCCAGCAGCGTAGTGTCCAGAGGCACTGAAGCTTTCTTT. This sequence encodes CASSVVSRGTEAFF.